This T cell receptor beta chain was profiled in a study of T cells in women clearing cervical HPV infection. As for the study in general: For cases, blood was sampled a median 149 days after lesion detection, interquartile range roughly 80 to 200 days.

Profiled with immunoSEQ multiplex PCR; TCRdb holds only in-frame clones, not every one. Here the sample table reports 25,000 to 35,000 clones. Points on this clone: The CDR3 end lies 3 residues beyond the end of the read and is filled in from the germline J gene.

Germline CDR1 reads DFQATT; CDR2 reads SNEGSKA (reference sequence). With 3 bases removed from V and 5 bases from J, the gap between germline ends came to 23 bases. There are 16 residues in the CDR3. This TCR was recovered from a woman between 18 and 70 years old with a cervical HPV16 infection that either progressed to CIN3+ or cleared (not recorded which). The sequencing input was blood buffy coat. V usage is TRBV20-1 and J usage is TRBJ2-7, with a possible D match to TRBD2 (6 bases). The CDR3 loop reads CSARSPGLLGPDEQYF. The CDR3 DNA, read in part, is TGCAGTGCTAGGTCGCCGGGACTTCTGGGTCCGGACGAG.